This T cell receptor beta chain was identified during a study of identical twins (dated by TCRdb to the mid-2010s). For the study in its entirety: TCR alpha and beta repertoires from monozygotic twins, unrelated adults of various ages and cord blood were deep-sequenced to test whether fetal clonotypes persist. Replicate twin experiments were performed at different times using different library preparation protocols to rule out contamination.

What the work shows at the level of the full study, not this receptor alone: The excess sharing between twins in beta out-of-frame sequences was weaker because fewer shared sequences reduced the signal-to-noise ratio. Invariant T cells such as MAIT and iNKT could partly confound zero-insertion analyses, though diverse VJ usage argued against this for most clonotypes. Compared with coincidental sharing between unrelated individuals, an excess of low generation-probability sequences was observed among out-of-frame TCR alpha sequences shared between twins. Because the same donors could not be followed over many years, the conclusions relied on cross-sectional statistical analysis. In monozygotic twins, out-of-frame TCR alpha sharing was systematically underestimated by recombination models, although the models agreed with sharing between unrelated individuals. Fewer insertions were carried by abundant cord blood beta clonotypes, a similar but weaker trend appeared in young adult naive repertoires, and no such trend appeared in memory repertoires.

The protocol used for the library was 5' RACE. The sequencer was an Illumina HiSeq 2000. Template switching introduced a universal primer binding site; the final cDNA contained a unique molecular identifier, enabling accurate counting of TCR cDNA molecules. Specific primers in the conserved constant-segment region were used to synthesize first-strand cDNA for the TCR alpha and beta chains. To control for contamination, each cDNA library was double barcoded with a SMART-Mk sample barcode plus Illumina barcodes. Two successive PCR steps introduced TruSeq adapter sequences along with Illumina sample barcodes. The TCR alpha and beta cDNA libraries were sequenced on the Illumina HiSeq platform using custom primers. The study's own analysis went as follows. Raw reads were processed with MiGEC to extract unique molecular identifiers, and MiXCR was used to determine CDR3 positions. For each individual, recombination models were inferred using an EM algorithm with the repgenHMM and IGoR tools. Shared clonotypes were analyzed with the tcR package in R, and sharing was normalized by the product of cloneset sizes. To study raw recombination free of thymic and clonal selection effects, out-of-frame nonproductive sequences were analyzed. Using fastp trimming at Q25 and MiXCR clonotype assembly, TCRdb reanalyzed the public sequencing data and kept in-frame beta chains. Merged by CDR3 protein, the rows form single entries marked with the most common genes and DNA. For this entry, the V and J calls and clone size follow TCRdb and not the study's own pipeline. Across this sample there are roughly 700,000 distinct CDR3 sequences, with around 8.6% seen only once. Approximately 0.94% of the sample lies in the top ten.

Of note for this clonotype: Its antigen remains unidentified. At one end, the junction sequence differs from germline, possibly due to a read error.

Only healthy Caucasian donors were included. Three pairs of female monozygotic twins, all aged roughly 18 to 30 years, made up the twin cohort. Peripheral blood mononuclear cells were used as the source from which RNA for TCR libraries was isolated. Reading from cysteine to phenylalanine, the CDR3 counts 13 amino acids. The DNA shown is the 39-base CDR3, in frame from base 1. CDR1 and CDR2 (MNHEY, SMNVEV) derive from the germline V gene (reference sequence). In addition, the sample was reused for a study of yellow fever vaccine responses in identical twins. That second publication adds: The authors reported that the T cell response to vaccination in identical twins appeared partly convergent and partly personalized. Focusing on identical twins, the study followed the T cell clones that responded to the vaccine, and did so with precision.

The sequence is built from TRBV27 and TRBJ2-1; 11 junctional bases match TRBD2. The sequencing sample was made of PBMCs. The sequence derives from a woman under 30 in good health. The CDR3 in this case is CASSRDSGLAEDF. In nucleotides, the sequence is TGTGCCAGCAGTCGCGATTCGGGACTAGCGGAAGACTTC.